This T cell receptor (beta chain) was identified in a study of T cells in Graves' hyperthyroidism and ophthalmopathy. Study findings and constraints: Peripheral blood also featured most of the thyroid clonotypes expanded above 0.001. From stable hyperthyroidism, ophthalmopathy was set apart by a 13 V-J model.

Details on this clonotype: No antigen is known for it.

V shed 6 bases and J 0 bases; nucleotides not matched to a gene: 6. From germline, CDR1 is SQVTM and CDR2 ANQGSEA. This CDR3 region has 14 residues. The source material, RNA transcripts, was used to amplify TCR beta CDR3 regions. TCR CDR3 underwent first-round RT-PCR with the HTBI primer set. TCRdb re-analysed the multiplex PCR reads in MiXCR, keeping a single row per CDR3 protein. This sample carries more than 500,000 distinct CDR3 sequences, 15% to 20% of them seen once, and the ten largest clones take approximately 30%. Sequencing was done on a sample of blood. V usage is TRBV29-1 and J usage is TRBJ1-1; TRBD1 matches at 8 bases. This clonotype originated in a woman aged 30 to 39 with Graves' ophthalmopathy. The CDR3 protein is CSVKSGQVNTEAFF. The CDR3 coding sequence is TGCAGCGTCAAATCGGGACAGGTGAACACTGAAGCTTTCTTT.